This entry features one T cell receptor beta chain sequence. Through Arm-PCR of CDR3 regions and iRepertoire HTBI primers, TCR beta libraries were built. TCRdb used MiXCR to reprocess the multiplex PCR reads, holding one entry per CDR3 protein. The table includes a few hundred thousand distinct CDR3 sequences, 18% detected once. With 0 bases removed from V and 3 bases from J, the gap between germline ends came to 9 bases. The CDR3 is 14 amino acids. Per the germline V gene, CDR1 is SEHNR and CDR2 is FQNEAQ (reference sequence). This specimen belongs to a study of regulatory T cells in long-lasting Graves disease. Time point indicated: newly diagnosed GD, antithyroid drugs for less than 3 months. The TCR library was made from RNA that had been extracted from PBMCs in TRIzol. American Thyroid Association guidelines defined Graves' disease diagnosis. This sample was also put to use in a study of T cells in Graves' hyperthyroidism and ophthalmopathy.

V and J are TRBV7-9 and TRBJ2-7; D may be TRBD1 (5 bases). Source: peripheral blood mononuclear cells (PBMCs), taken at new diagnosis, from a patient treated with antithyroid drugs. This TCR derives from a woman younger than 45 with Graves disease. The CDR3 DNA reads as TGTGCCAGCAGCTTAGCAGGGGCCCGCTACGAGCAGTACTTC. This translates into CASSLAGARYEQYF.